These T cell receptor beta chains were read from a single sample in a study of early T cells in non-severe SARS-CoV-2 infection. From the 5' RACE reads, TCRdb called clonotypes with MiXCR, one entry per CDR3 protein. Here the sample spans some 30,000 distinct CDR3 sequences, about 4.5% being singletons. The sequenced material came from whole blood. The receptors originated from an adult who was a healthcare worker with PCR-confirmed SARS-CoV-2 infection or an uninfected control (not recorded which). Both conserved end residues are part of each CDR3. The order of the fields is V gene, CDR3 protein.

v_gene: TRBV5-4; CDR3aa: CASSTGLSPIYEQYF
v_gene: TRBV18; CDR3aa: CASSPAVLAKNIQYF
v_gene: TRBV7-2; CDR3aa: CASSLLSGNTEAFF
v_gene: TRBV20-1; CDR3aa: CSATGGESQPQHF
v_gene: TRBV3-1; CDR3aa: CASSHRDSYEQYF
v_gene: TRBV7-2; CDR3aa: CASSLEGVSTDTQYF
v_gene: TRBV7-9; CDR3aa: CASSWGPDSNQPQHF
v_gene: TRBV18; CDR3aa: CASSPSGTPSYEQYF
v_gene: TRBV11-2; CDR3aa: CASSSRDTRPAGNQPQHF
v_gene: TRBV20-1; CDR3aa: CSASETGGGYGYTF
v_gene: TRBV4-3; CDR3aa: CASSQDQNPGGNTGELFF
v_gene: TRBV2; CDR3aa: CASNPLAGVSEQFF
v_gene: TRBV27; CDR3aa: CASTPYWRADSYEQYF
v_gene: TRBV4-1; CDR3aa: CASSQTQGAGNTIYF